The 20 T cell receptor beta chains presented below share a single source sample, sequenced in a study of human thymus T cells. TCRdb's table, derived via immunoSEQ multiplex PCR, lists solely in-frame clones and lacks some. Of about 50,000 clones in the sample, just under 95% were seen once. What was sequenced was blood. All receptors derive from a girl less than two years old with a congenital heart defect but otherwise immunologically healthy.

This sequence joins TRBV7-6 and TRBJ2-5, with D unresolved. V was pared by 5 bases and J by 0 bases, with 16 bases between. The CDR3 extends over 16 amino acids. Germline V gene sequence: CDR1 SGHVS, CDR2 FNYEAQ. CDR3 in DNA: TGTGCCAGCAGCGCTCCGTTCGGTCGGGACCAAGAGACCCAGTACTTC. This sequence encodes CASSAPFGRDQETQYF.

J is TRBJ1-5 and V is TRBV28; no clear D gene. The germline gives CDR1 MDHEN, CDR2 SYDVKM. The length of the CDR3 is 17 residues. Trimming cost V 4 bases and J 0 bases, with 16 bases left between them. The CDR3: CASSSLRDLNSNQPQHF. The CDR3 DNA follows: TGTGCCAGCAGTTCACTTCGGGATCTGAATAGCAATCAGCCCCAGCATTTT.

The chain recombines TRBV20-1 with TRBJ1-1; 7 bases map to TRBD1. Germline CDR1 reads DFQATT; CDR2 reads SNEGSKA (reference sequence). The CDR3 has 11 residues. The V gene end was trimmed by 1 base and the J gene end by 10 bases; junction bases not matched to a gene: 3. CDR3 coding DNA: TGCAGTGCTAGAGTGAACAGGGGAGCTTTCTTT. Its translation is CSARVNRGAFF.

This sequence joins TRBV7-6 and TRBJ2-2; 9 bases line up with TRBD2. Unmatched junction bases numbered 5, after V lost 5 bases and J lost 1 base. There are 16 residues in the CDR3. Germline assignment: CDR1 SGHVS and CDR2 FNYEAQ. CDR3 DNA: TGTGCCAGCAGCCTGCGACTAGCGGAGAACACCGGGGAGCTGTTTTTT. Amino acid sequence: CASSLRLAENTGELFF. Full variable domain (rest looked up from reference TRBV7-6 and TRBJ2-2): GAGVSQSPRYKVTKRGQDVALRCDPISGHVSLYWYRQALGQGPEFLTYFNYEAQQDKSGLPNDRFSAERPEGSISTLTIQRTEQRDSAMYRCASSLRLAENTGELFFGEGSRLTVL.

The sample holds one count of this clone. The CDR3 coding sequence is TGTGCCATCAGTGACCCGACTAGTTTCGACAATGAGCAGTTCTTC. This codes for CAISDPTSFDNEQFF. This rearrangement joins TRBV10-3 to TRBJ2-1; tentatively, D is TRBD2 (6 bases). V dropped 3 bases and J dropped 5 bases, with 14 bases sitting between them. This CDR3 has 15 amino acids. Germline assignment: CDR1 ENHRY and CDR2 SYGVKD.

This clone was seen only once. The rearrangement uses TRBV28 and TRBJ2-1; D remains ambiguous. Per the germline V gene, CDR1 is MDHEN and CDR2 is SYDVKM. Deletions cut 4 bases from V and 4 bases from J, with 17 bases between. The CDR3 runs to 16 residues. CDR3 nucleotides: TGTGCCAGCAGTTCCCATAACAGTTTCCCGTACAATGAGCAGTTCTTC. This sequence encodes CASSSHNSFPYNEQFF. Supplemented by reference TRBV28 and TRBJ2-1, the full variable domain reads DVKVTQSSRYLVKRTGEKVFLECVQDMDHENMFWYRQDPGLGLRLIYFSYDVKMKEKGDIPEGYSVSREKKERFSLILESASTNQTSMYLCASSSHNSFPYNEQFFGPGTRLTVL.

This chain joins TRBV6-1 and TRBJ1-4; the D gene is possibly TRBD1 (6 bases). The V end lost 0 bases, the J end lost 8 bases, and 10 bases lay between the germline ends. CDR1 is MNHNS and CDR2 is SASEGT in the germline V gene. This CDR3 region has 14 residues. This CDR3 is CASSEAGGVEKLFF. In DNA, the CDR3 is TGTGCCAGCAGTGAAGCTGGGGGCGTAGAAAAACTGTTTTTT.

This clone was seen only once. The chain is built from TRBV7-6 and TRBJ2-7, with 7 bases aligning to TRBD2. CDR1 SGHVS and CDR2 FNYEAQ come from the germline V gene. V shed 2 bases and J 3 bases; nucleotides not matched to a gene: 4. There are 14 residues in the CDR3. CDR3 amino acids: CASSLTAGNYEQYF. Written as DNA, the CDR3 is TGTGCCAGCAGCTTAACAGCGGGAAACTACGAGCAGTACTTC.

The chain employs TRBV11-3 and TRBJ2-1; 9 nucleotides line up with TRBD1. From germline, CDR1 is SGHNT and CDR2 YENEEA. Trimming removed 5 bases from V and 3 bases from J; junction bases left unmatched: 5. The CDR3 consists of 15 residues. The CDR3 protein is CASSPGQGYYNEQFF. CDR3 bases: TGTGCCAGCAGCCCCGGACAGGGGTACTACAATGAGCAGTTCTTC.

The chain recombines TRBV6-1 with TRBJ2-1; no clear D. Germline loops: CDR1 MNHNS, CDR2 SASEGT. Deletions cut 4 bases from V and 0 bases from J, with 13 bases between. The CDR3 extends over 16 amino acids. The CDR3 nucleotides are TGTGCCAGCAGTGGTCCCACCAGGAGCTCCTACAATGAGCAGTTCTTC. Translating gives CASSGPTRSSYNEQFF.

The gene calls are TRBV5-4 and TRBJ1-2; D not certain. Germline values: CDR1 SGHNT, CDR2 YYREEE (reference sequence). V shed 1 base and J shed 1 base, with 8 bases lying between them. The CDR3 extends over 14 amino acids. The CDR3 region is CASSLTEFNYGYTF. The CDR3 region has the DNA TGTGCCAGCAGCTTGACTGAATTTAACTATGGCTACACCTTC.

The chain employs TRBV28 and TRBJ1-1; 9 bases line up with TRBD1. The CDR3 is made up of 16 amino acids. Germline trimming cut 3 bases from V and 4 bases from J; bases unmatched to any gene: 9. CDR1 and CDR2 (germline): MDHEN, SYDVKM. The CDR3 DNA follows: TGTGCCAGCAGTTTCCTTATTGGACAGGGGCGCACTGAAGCTTTCTTT. Residues: CASSFLIGQGRTEAFF.

This rearrangement joins TRBV6-1 to TRBJ2-3; D may correspond to TRBD1 or TRBD2 (6 bases each). The ends were cut back, 4 bases at V and 7 bases at J, with 12 bases in the middle. This CDR3 comprises 13 residues. Germline CDR1 MNHNS, CDR2 SASEGT. CDR3 protein: CASSAGGAYTQYF. In DNA form, the CDR3 reads TGTGCCAGCAGTGCCGGGGGCGCTTATACGCAGTATTTT.

This clone occurred once. This chain connects TRBV4-1 to TRBJ2-3, with 8 bases identical to TRBD2. V trimming: 4 bases; J trimming: 1 base; junction bases outside the gene matches: 10. This CDR3 contains 17 residues. Germline loops: CDR1 MGHRA, CDR2 YSYEKL. CDR3 nucleotides: TGCGCCAGCAGCCCCGGCGCGGGAGGCGTCCGCACAGATACGCAGTATTTT. It yields the protein CASSPGAGGVRTDTQYF.

The chain joins TRBV6-5 to TRBJ2-5; D not resolved. This CDR3 is built from 13 residues. Germline V lookup: CDR1 MNHEY, CDR2 SVGAGI. V was clipped by 2 bases and J by 5 bases, with 9 bases between them. This chain's CDR3 is CASSYARRETQYF. DNA for the CDR3: TGTGCCAGCAGTTACGCGCGAAGGGAGACCCAGTACTTC.

V usage is TRBV5-1 and J usage is TRBJ2-3; 11 bases line up with TRBD2. The CDR3 spans 15 residues. From germline, CDR1 is SGHRS and CDR2 YFSETQ. V lost 6 bases to trimming and J lost 1 base; unmatched junction nucleotides: 4. CDR3 sequence reads: CASTPTSGGTDTQYF. In DNA, the CDR3 is TGCGCCAGCACCCCGACTAGCGGGGGCACAGATACGCAGTATTTT.

V is TRBV4-3 and J is TRBJ2-3; D not certain. This CDR3 comprises 14 residues. The germline V gene encodes CDR1 LGHNA and CDR2 YSLEER. The V end was cut by 4 bases, the J end by 8 bases, with 16 bases between. Written as DNA, the CDR3 is TGCGCCAGCAGCCCCCAAGGGCGACTCGGTACGCAGTATTTT. Translating it yields CASSPQGRLGTQYF.

The CDR3 coding sequence is TGCGCCAGCAGCTTGGCGAAGCGGCCCAGCGGAGAGCAGTACTTC. Its translation is CASSLAKRPSGEQYF. The rearrangement uses TRBV5-1 and TRBJ2-7, with D perhaps TRBD2 (5 bases). In germline, CDR1 is SGHRS, CDR2 YFSETQ. V was shortened by 0 bases and J by 7 bases, with 17 bases between the two germline ends. This CDR3 has 15 amino acids.

V gene TRBV10-2 combines with J gene TRBJ1-5; no reliable D call. The CDR3 is 14 residues long. V was trimmed by 6 bases and J by 1 base, leaving 10 bases between them. Germline lookup yields CDR1 WSHSY and CDR2 SAAADI. The CDR3 coding sequence is TGCGCCAGCAGGCCCGGTGGGAGCAATCAGCCCCAGCATTTT. Protein: CASRPGGSNQPQHF.

This clone appeared once. V is TRBV9 and J is TRBJ2-1, with a weak D call TRBD2 (5 bases). Trimming took 4 bases from V and 3 from J, leaving 11 bases between them. The CDR3 contains 14 residues. Per the germline V gene, CDR1 is SGDLS and CDR2 is YYNGEE. CDR3 in amino acids: CASSRTRNYNEQFF. The CDR3, as DNA: TGTGCCAGCAGCCGAACTAGAAACTACAATGAGCAGTTCTTC.